Detailed here is one T cell receptor beta chain. The antigen is undetermined. The entry originates in a study of CD8+CD57+ T cells in acquired aplastic anemia. Study-wide context: Sorted CD4+ and CD8+ cell DNA averaged roughly 3.2 ug.

General observations from the study: Simpson's diversity of CD8+ cells was not significantly different in patients compared with controls. Between patients and controls, 25 to 35 CD8+ CDR3 sequences were found in common.

There are 14 residues in the CDR3. V lost 5 bases to trimming and J lost 5 bases; unmatched junction nucleotides: 5. Germline CDR1 LNHDA, CDR2 SQIVND (reference sequence). All sequencing subjects had displayed CD8+CD57+ cell expansion on flow cytometry. Patients, without exception, had severe acquired aplastic anemia. Genomic DNA, serving as template, underwent TCR beta VDJ and CDR3 profiling. MiXCR, applied by TCRdb to the reads, yields one record per CDR3 protein. The table lists about 190,000 distinct CDR3 sequences, less than 60% of them singletons, with 8% to 10% in the top ten. The receptor comes from a human donor with aplastic anemia. Material for sequencing was sorted CD4+, CD8+, or CD8+CD57+ T cells (not recorded which) from PBMCs. The genes are TRBV19 and TRBJ2-2; TRBD1 matches 7 bases. CDR3 sequence: CASSGDSGTGELFF. As DNA, the CDR3 is TGTGCCAGTAGTGGGGACAGCGGAACCGGGGAGCTGTTTTTT.